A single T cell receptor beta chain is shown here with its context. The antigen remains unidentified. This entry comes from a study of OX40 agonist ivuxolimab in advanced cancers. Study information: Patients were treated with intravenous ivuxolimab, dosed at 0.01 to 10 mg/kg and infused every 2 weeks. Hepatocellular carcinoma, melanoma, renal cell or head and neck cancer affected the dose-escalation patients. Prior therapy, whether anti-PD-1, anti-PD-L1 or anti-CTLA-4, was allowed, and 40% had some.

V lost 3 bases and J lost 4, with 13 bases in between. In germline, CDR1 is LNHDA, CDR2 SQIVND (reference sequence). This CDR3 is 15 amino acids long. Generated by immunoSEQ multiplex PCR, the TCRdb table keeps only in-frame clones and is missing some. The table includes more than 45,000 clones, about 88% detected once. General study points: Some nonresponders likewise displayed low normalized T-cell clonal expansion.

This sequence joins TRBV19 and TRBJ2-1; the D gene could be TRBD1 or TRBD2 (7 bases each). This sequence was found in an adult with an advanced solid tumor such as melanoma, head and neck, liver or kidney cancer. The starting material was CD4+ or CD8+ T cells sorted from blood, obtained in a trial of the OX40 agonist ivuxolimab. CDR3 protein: CASSIRGGQYNEQFF. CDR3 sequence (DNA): TGTGCCAGTAGTATCAGGGGGGGGCAATACAATGAGCAGTTCTTC.